Shown below are 9 T cell receptor beta chains from a single sample sequenced in a study of blood T cell repertoires in COVID-19. Repertoires were generated with immunoSEQ multiplex PCR, while TCRdb's copy carries only in-frame clones and drops some. The table includes approximately 270,000 clones, 80% to 90% detected once. Material: peripheral blood. Receptors were obtained from a woman aged 70-85 years with acute or convalescent COVID-19.

The CDR3 spells CASSRNRVVTEAFF. The CDR3 bases are TGTGCCAGTAGTAGAAACAGGGTTGTAACTGAAGCTTTCTTT. The rearrangement links TRBV19 to TRBJ1-1; perhaps TRBD1 as D (6 bases). This CDR3 region has 14 residues. V was cut by 4 bases and J by 5 bases, with 14 bases left in between. Germline assignment: CDR1 LNHDA and CDR2 SQIVND (reference sequence).

The rearrangement links TRBV19 to TRBJ1-5; D gene ambiguous. Germline CDR1 LNHDA, CDR2 SQIVND (reference sequence). This CDR3 spans 13 amino acids. Trimming stripped 6 bases from V and 6 bases from J, with 12 bases between. The CDR3 nucleotides read TGTGCCAGTAGCCACCAAGGAGCTCAGCCCCAGCATTTT. This gives the protein CASSHQGAQPQHF.

This clone appeared a few times. The chain employs TRBV29-1 and TRBJ1-5; no firm D call. This CDR3 region has 12 residues. Trimming cost V 7 bases and J 7 bases, with 14 bases left between them. Germline V gene data show CDR1 as SQVTM and CDR2 as ANQGSEA. The CDR3 here is CSAGSVGQPQHF. The CDR3 bases are TGCAGCGCAGGATCGGTCGGGCAGCCCCAGCATTTT.

This clone is a singleton in its sample. The chain combines TRBV6-6 with TRBJ1-1; D not certain. Trimming left V 2 bases short and J 1 base short, with 8 bases between. The CDR3 extends over 14 amino acids. Germline V lookup: CDR1 MNHNY, CDR2 SVGAGI (reference sequence). Here the CDR3 DNA reads TGTGCCAGCAGTTACAATGTTCGGAACACTGAAGCTTTCTTT. It specifies CASSYNVRNTEAFF.

J is TRBJ2-2 and V is TRBV12-3 or TRBV12-4, with D uncertain. The CDR3 sequence is 13 residues long. V gave up 4 bases and J gave up 6 bases, with 9 bases separating them. DNA of the CDR3: TGTGCCAGCAGTTCTTCCACGGCCGGGGAGCTGTTTTTT. It codes for CASSSSTAGELFF.

This clone was counted between two and nine times. The CDR3 bases are TGTGCCAGCAGCCCAGGGAAAGTTCGGTATGGCTACACCTTC. Translated: CASSPGKVRYGYTF. J is TRBJ1-2 and V is TRBV3-1 (or the pseudogene TRBV3-2); weak D call: TRBD1 (5 bases). Germline lookup yields CDR1 LGHDT and CDR2 YNNKEL (reference sequence). The V gene lost 4 bases and the J gene lost 5 bases, with 14 bases spanning the gap. The CDR3 covers 14 residues.

The chain has TRBV5-1 and TRBJ2-5; TRBD1 might be the D (7 bases). The CDR3 is 12 residues long. Trimming cost V 9 bases and J 3 bases, with 12 bases left between them. In germline, CDR1 is SGHRS, CDR2 YFSETQ. The CDR3 region has the DNA TGCGCCACCCGGGGGACAGAAGAGACCCAGTACTTC. Protein product: CATRGTEETQYF.

This chain links TRBV18 with TRBJ2-5, with D tentatively TRBD2 (6 bases). In germline, CDR1 is KGHSH, CDR2 LQKENI. V was clipped by 2 bases and J by 0 bases, with 13 bases between them. The CDR3 extends over 16 amino acids. The CDR3 protein is CASSPAGGTYQETQYF. CDR3 sequence (DNA): TGTGCCAGCTCACCAGCGGGCGGGACGTACCAAGAGACCCAGTACTTC.

This chain uses TRBV18 with TRBJ1-1; tentatively, D is TRBD1 (6 bases). This CDR3 region has 13 residues. The V and J ends lost 2 bases and 10 bases respectively, with 14 bases between them. Looked up from germline, CDR1 is KGHSH and CDR2 is LQKENI. The chain's CDR3 is CASSPKGERGAFF. DNA for the CDR3: TGTGCCAGCTCACCAAAGGGGGAAAGGGGAGCTTTCTTT. Using reference TRBV18 and TRBJ1-1 for the parts outside the CDR3, the full variable domain is NAGVMQNPRHLVRRRGQEARLRCSPMKGHSHVYWYRQLPEEGLKFMVYLQKENIIDESGMPKERFSAEFPKEGPSILRIQQVVRGDSAAYFCASSPKGERGAFFGQGTRLTVV.